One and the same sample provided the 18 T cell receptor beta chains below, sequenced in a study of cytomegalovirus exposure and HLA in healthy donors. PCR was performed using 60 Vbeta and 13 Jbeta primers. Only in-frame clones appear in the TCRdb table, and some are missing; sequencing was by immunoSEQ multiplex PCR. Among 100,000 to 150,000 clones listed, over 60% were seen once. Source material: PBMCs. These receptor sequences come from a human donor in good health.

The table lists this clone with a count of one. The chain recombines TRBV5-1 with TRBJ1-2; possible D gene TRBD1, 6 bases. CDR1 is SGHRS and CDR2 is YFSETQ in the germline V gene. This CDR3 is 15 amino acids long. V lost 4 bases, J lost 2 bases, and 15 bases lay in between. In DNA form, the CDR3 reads TGCGCCAGCAGCCTACAGGGTCCCTTCAACTATGGCTACACCTTC. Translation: CASSLQGPFNYGYTF. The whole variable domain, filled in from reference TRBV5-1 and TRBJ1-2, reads KAGVTQTPRYLIKTRGQQVTLSCSPISGHRSVSWYQQTPGQGLQFLFEYFSETQRNKGNFPGRFSGRQFSNSRSEMNVSTLELGDSALYLCASSLQGPFNYGYTFGSGTRLTVV.

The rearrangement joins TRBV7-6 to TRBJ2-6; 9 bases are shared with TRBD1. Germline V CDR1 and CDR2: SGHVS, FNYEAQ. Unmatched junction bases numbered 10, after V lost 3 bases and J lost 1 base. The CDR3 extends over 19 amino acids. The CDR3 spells CASSLAPPGQGSGANVLTF. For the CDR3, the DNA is TGTGCCAGCAGCTTGGCCCCTCCGGGACAGGGTTCTGGGGCCAACGTCCTGACTTTC.

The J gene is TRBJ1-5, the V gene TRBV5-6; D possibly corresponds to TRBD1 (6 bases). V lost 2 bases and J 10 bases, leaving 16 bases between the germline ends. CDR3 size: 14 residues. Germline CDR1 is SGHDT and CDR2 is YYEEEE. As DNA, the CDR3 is TGTGCCAGCAGCTTTGGCAGGGGTAGAGGCCCCCAGCATTTT. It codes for CASSFGRGRGPQHF.

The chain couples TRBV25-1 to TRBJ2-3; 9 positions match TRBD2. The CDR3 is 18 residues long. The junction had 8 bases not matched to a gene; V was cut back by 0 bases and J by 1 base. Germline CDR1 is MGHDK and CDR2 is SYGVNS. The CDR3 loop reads CASSEYGPAGGGTDTQYF. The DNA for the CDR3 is TGTGCCAGCAGTGAATATGGCCCGGCGGGGGGGGGCACAGATACGCAGTATTTT.

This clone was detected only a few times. CDR3 protein: CASSVAGTSGPYEQYF. Written as DNA, the CDR3 is TGTGCCAGCAGCGTAGCTGGAACTAGCGGTCCCTACGAGCAGTACTTC. This chain links TRBV9 with TRBJ2-5, with TRBD2 matching over 8 bases. Judging by the DNA end, TRBJ2-7 fits better; the J call may be wrong. In germline, CDR1 is SGDLS, CDR2 YYNGEE. CDR3 size: 16 residues.

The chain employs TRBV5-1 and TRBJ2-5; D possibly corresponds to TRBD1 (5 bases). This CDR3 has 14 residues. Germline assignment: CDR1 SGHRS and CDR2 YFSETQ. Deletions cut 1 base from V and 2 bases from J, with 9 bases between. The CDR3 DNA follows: TGCGCCAGCAGCTTGAGCAGGGCTCAAGAGACCCAGTACTTC. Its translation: CASSLSRAQETQYF.

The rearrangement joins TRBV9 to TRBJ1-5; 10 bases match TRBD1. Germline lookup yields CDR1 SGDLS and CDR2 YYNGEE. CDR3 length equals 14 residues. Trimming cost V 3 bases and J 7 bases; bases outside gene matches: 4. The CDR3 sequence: CASSETGGYQPQHF. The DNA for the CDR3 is TGTGCCAGCAGCGAGACAGGGGGCTACCAGCCCCAGCATTTT.

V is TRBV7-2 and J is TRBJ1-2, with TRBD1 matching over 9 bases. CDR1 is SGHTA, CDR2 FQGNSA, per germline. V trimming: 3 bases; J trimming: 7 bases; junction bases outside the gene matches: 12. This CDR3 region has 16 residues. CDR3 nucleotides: TGTGCCAGCAGCTTGGGCTCCCGGACAGGGGCGTGTGGCTACACCTTC. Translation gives CASSLGSRTGACGYTF.

CDR3 in DNA: TGTGCCAGCAGTTTGGGACTAGCCACCACAGATACGCAGTATTTT. This sequence encodes CASSLGLATTDTQYF. The V gene is TRBV27, the J gene TRBJ2-3; TRBD2 matches 9 bases. The CDR3 extends over 15 amino acids. The J segment lost 2 bases and the V segment lost 3 bases, leaving 3 bases of the junction unmatched. Germline CDR1 reads MNHEY; CDR2 reads SMNVEV (reference sequence).

This chain's CDR3 is CASSLAAATYGYTF. CDR3 DNA: TGTGCCAGCAGCTTGGCCGCGGCTACCTATGGCTACACCTTC. The chain uses TRBV5-6 and TRBJ1-2; no definite D call. V was pared by 0 bases and J by 4 bases, with 10 bases between. CDR3 size: 14 residues. Germline V lookup: CDR1 SGHDT, CDR2 YYEEEE.

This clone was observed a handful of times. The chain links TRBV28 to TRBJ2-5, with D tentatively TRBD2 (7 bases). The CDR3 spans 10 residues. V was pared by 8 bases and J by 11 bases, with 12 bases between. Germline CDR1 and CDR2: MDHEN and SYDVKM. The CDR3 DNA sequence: TGTGCCAGCGCGGGGAGGGGGCAGTACTTC. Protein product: CASAGRGQYF.

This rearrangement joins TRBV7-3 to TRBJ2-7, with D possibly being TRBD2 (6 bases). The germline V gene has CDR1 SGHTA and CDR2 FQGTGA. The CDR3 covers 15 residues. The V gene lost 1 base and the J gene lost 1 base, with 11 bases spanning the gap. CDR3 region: CASSLRAGLSYEQYF. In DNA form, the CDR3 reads TGTGCCAGCAGCTTAAGGGCGGGGCTGTCCTACGAGCAGTACTTC. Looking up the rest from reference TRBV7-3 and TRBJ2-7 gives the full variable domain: GAGVSQTPSNKVTEKGKYVELRCDPISGHTALYWYRQSLGQGPEFLIYFQGTGAADDSGLPNDRFFAVRPEGSVSTLKIQRTERGDSAVYLCASSLRAGLSYEQYFGPGTRLTVT.

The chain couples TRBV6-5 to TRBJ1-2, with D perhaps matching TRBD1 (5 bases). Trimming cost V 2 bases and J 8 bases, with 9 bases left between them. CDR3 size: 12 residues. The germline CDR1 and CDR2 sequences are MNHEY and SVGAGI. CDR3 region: CASSYKKGGYTF. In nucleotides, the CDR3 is TGTGCCAGCAGTTACAAAAAGGGGGGCTACACCTTC.

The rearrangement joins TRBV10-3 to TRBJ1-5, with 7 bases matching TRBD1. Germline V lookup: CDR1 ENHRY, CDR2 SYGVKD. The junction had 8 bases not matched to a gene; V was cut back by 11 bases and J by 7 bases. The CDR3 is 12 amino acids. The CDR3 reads CAARTGGQPQHF. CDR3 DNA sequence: TGTGCCGCCAGGACAGGAGGACAGCCCCAGCATTTT.

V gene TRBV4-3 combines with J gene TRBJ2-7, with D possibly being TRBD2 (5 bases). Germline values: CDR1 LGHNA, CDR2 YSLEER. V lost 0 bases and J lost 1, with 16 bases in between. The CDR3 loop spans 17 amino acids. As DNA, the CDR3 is TGCGCCAGCAGCCAAGATGAGACGGGATCGGGATCCTACGAGCAGTACTTC. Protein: CASSQDETGSGSYEQYF.

This CDR3 is CASTVAGVREQYF. CDR3 bases: TGTGCCAGCACCGTAGCGGGAGTTAGGGAGCAGTACTTC. The V call is TRBV28, the J call TRBJ2-7; 9 bases match TRBD2. CDR1 is MDHEN and CDR2 is SYDVKM in the germline V gene. V shed 7 bases, J shed 7 bases, and the junction held 8 bases outside the gene matches. The length of the CDR3 is 13 residues.

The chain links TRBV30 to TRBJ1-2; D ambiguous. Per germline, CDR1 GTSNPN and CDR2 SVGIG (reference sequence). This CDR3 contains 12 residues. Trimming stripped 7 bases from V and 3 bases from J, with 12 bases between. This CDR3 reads CASGGSDYGYTF. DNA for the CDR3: TGTGCCTCGGGTGGCTCGGACTATGGCTACACCTTC.

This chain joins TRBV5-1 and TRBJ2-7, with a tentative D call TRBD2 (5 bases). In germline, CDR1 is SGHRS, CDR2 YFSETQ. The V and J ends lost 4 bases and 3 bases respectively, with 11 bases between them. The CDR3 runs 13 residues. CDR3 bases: TGCGCCAGCAGCCTACTGGGAGACTACGAGCAGTACTTC. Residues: CASSLLGDYEQYF.